This TCR beta chain was identified in a study of blood T cell repertoires in COVID-19. Study information: Acute and convalescent COVID-19 samples came from the United States, Italy and Spain. T cells, B-cell-depleted T cells, or PBMCs provided the cDNA or gDNA that served as material.

J gave up 8 bases and V 7 bases, and 12 bases lay outside the gene matches. This CDR3 is built from 15 residues. The germline V gene has CDR1 MNHEY and CDR2 SVGAGI. Original processing notes: Scientists estimated how many nucleated cells there were by amplifying reference gene primers. Here immunoSEQ multiplex PCR was the method, and the copy in TCRdb shows in-frame clones only, minus some. D and trimming come from the DNA, and the V and J calls and clone size come from that table. The sample holds about 210,000 clones, about 86% seen once. Sequencing input: peripheral blood. The clonotype originates from a man aged 45-60 years with active or convalescent COVID-19. The genes are TRBV6-5 and TRBJ2-1, with 9 positions matching TRBD1. CDR3 amino acids: CASTFDRGGRDEQFF. CDR3 sequence (DNA): TGTGCCAGCACATTCGACAGGGGGGGGAGGGATGAGCAGTTCTTC.